This T cell receptor (beta chain) was sequenced for a study of OX40 agonist ivuxolimab in advanced cancers. Study context: Patients' therapy was ivuxolimab, an antibody that acts as an agonist of OX40 (CD134). Across the patients, intravenous ivuxolimab was delivered every 2 weeks at 0.01 to 10 mg/kg. A diagnosis of hepatocellular carcinoma, melanoma, renal cell or head and neck cancer was present in dose-escalation patients.

With regard to this clone: As yet, its antigen is unknown.

Broader study findings: Among the lowest peripheral clonal expansion occurred in 0.1-3.0 mg/kg partial responders.

Using immunoSEQ multiplex PCR, the repertoire was profiled, and TCRdb retains in-frame clones only, with some absent. The sample consists of 60,000 to 65,000 clones, approximately 81% of them appearing once. CDR3 size: 13 residues. Trimming took 3 bases from V and 5 from J, leaving 11 bases between them. Germline CDR1 KGHSH, CDR2 LQKENI. Source: CD4+ or CD8+ T cells sorted from blood, taken in a trial of the OX40 agonist ivuxolimab. The V call is TRBV18, the J call TRBJ2-7; no clear D. This TCR was recovered from an adult with an advanced solid tumor such as melanoma, head and neck, liver or kidney cancer. CDR3 sequence: CASSPPAGNEQYF. In DNA, the CDR3 is TGTGCCAGCTCACCCCCCGCAGGAAACGAGCAGTACTTC.